This T cell receptor beta chain was documented in a study of cytomegalovirus exposure and HLA in healthy donors. Background on the study: Within an early data release were about 80 million unique TCRs drawn from HLA-typed donors.

The PCR had 60 Vbeta and 13 Jbeta primers. Sequenced by immunoSEQ multiplex PCR; TCRdb stores in-frame clones only, minus some. This table has about 170,000 clones, roughly 85% appearing once. In germline, CDR1 is SGDLS, CDR2 YYNGEE. The V gene end was trimmed by 3 bases and the J gene end by 0 bases; junction bases not matched to a gene: 4. This CDR3 has 15 amino acids. Findings of the study overall: There was a cluster of highly shared sequence variants that was likely a sequencing artifact.

In nominal health when sampled, donors likely had unrecorded immune exposures nonetheless. To note about this clone: Its antigen is still unknown.

The sequencing input was PBMCs. The TCR originated in a man aged 25-40 years in good health and CMV-seropositive. This chain uses TRBV9 with TRBJ2-3; 7 bases map to TRBD2. The CDR3 reads CASSAASGSTDTQYF. The CDR3 DNA follows: TGTGCCAGCAGCGCCGCTAGCGGCAGCACAGATACGCAGTATTTT. Full variable domain (missing parts from reference TRBV9 and TRBJ2-3): DSGVTQTPKHLITATGQRVTLRCSPRSGDLSVYWYQQSLDQGLQFLIQYYNGEERAKGNILERFSAQQFPDLHSELNLSSLELGDSALYFCASSAASGSTDTQYFGPGTRLTVL.